The source of this TCR beta chain is a study of T cells after yellow fever vaccination. TCRdb re-called the 5' RACE reads with MiXCR, one entry per CDR3 protein. Of about 160,000 distinct CDR3 sequences in the sample, 6.5% to 8.5% are singletons; the top ten hold more than 2%. This clonotype was observed a handful of times. The CDR3 totals 14 residues. Germline V lookup: CDR1 SGHNT, CDR2 YENEEA. Trimming pared 1 base from V and 3 bases from J, leaving 8 bases between. This clonotype was sampled from a man between 18 and 35 years old who received the YFV17D yellow fever vaccine. This specimen consisted of CD4+ T cells sorted from PBMCs, obtained 4 to 5 days after the first yellow fever vaccination. The chain recombines TRBV11-3 with TRBJ2-3; no definite D call. The CDR3 region is CASSLGIGTDTQYF. In nucleotides, the CDR3 is TGTGCCAGCAGCTTAGGCATCGGGACAGATACGCAGTATTTT. Supplemented by reference TRBV11-3 and TRBJ2-3, the full variable domain reads EAGVVQSPRYKIIEKKQPVAFWCNPISGHNTLYWYLQNLGQGPELLIRYENEEAVDDSQLPKDRFSAERLKGVDSTLKIQPAELGDSAVYLCASSLGIGTDTQYFGPGTRLTVL.